This T cell receptor beta chain came from a study of T-cell reconstitution after alpha-beta-depleted transplantation in children. Unique molecular identifiers were incorporated during preparation of the TCRbeta library. TCRdb itself ran the PCR reads through MiXCR, one entry per CDR3 protein. The sample has some 200,000 distinct CDR3 sequences; around 8.4% are singletons. In the case of this clonotype: Its target is not known.

The CDR3 has 15 amino acids. Germline CDR1 and CDR2: SEHNR and FQNEAQ (reference sequence). Between the trimmed V and J ends, which lost 7 bases and 0 bases, there was a span of 13 bases. Study findings and constraints: Reports say that about two months after transplant, the alpha-beta T cells came out of several hundred graft clones that had expanded.

This material consisted of PBMCs, mostly from graft donor cells, taken 360 days after TCRalphabeta/CD19-depleted stem cell transplant. The V call is TRBV7-9, the J call TRBJ2-1; tentatively, D is TRBD1 (5 bases). This receptor was taken from a male patient aged 2 to 10 who had a stem cell transplant for acute myeloid leukemia, so the T cells may come from the graft donor. The CDR3 sequence: CASIPGLSSYNEQFF. The CDR3 DNA follows: TGTGCCAGCATCCCAGGGTTAAGCTCCTACAATGAGCAGTTCTTC.